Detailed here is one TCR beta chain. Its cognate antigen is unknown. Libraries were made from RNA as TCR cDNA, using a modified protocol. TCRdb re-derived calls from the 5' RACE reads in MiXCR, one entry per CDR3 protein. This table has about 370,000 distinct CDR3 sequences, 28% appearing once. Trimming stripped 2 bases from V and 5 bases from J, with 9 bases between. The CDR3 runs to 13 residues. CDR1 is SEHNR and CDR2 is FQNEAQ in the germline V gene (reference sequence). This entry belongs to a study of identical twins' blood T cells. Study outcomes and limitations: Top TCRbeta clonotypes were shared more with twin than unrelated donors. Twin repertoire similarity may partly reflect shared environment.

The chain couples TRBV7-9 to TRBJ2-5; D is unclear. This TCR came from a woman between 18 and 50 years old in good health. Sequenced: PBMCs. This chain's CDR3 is CASSLSLRETQYF. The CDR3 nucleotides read TGTGCCAGCAGCTTATCATTGCGGGAGACCCAGTACTTC.